The sequence of this T cell receptor beta chain was determined in a study of CD8+CD57+ T cells in acquired aplastic anemia. Turning to the study itself: Around 3.2 ug was the average amount of DNA from sorted CD4+ and CD8+ cells.

The sequenced patients had an expansion of CD8+CD57+ cells seen by flow cytometry. Acquired aplastic anemia of severe grade affected all patients. The study sampled blood from patients who had received no therapy. TCR beta VDJ combinations and CDR3 sequences were profiled from genomic DNA. TCRdb reprocessed the reads via MiXCR and lists one record per CDR3 protein. The table has a few hundred thousand distinct CDR3 sequences, around 33% seen once. The CDR3 spans 15 residues. V gave up 5 bases and J gave up 2 bases, with 16 bases separating them. The germline V gene has CDR1 LNHNV and CDR2 YYDKDF (reference sequence). This clonotype was detected many times.

The V call is TRBV15, the J call TRBJ2-7; the D is unclear. Sequenced input: sorted CD4+, CD8+, or CD8+CD57+ T cells (not recorded which) from PBMCs. This receptor was identified in a human donor with aplastic anemia. The CDR3 protein is CATSLGKGSTYEQYF. The DNA for the CDR3 is TGTGCCACCAGCCTAGGGAAGGGTAGCACCTACGAGCAGTACTTC.